The sequence of this T cell receptor beta chain was determined in a study of beta chain features in type 1 diabetes. Study-wide context: Regarding age, gender and cell yields, patients proved similar to healthy donors.

This clone was observed at least ten times. CDR1 and CDR2 (germline): SGHNT, YYREEE (reference sequence). V shed 4 bases and J shed 6 bases, with 13 bases lying between them. The CDR3 extends over 13 amino acids. Every isolated RNA sample was fully reverse transcribed, so sequencing captured expressed TCRB transcripts. TCRdb's table, derived via immunoSEQ multiplex PCR, lists solely in-frame clones and lacks some. The profile shows over 300,000 clones, 7.5% to 9% of them singletons. The sequenced sample was central memory CD4+ T cells from blood. This sequence originates from a woman aged 18-35 years in good health. The V gene is TRBV5-4, the J gene TRBJ1-1, with D maybe TRBD1 (6 bases). The CDR3 DNA reads as TGTGCCAGCAGCCCAAGGGGGTCTGCTGAAGCTTTCTTT. Protein: CASSPRGSAEAFF.